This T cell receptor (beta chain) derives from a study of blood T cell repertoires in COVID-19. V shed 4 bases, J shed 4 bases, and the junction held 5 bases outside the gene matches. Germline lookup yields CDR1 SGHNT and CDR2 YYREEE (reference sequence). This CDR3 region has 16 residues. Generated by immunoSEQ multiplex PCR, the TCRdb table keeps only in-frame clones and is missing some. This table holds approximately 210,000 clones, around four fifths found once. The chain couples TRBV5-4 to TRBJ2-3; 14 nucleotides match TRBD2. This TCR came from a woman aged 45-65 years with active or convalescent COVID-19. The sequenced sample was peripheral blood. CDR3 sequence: CASSLGLAGAADTQYF. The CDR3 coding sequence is TGTGCCAGCAGCCTGGGACTAGCGGGGGCAGCAGATACGCAGTATTTT. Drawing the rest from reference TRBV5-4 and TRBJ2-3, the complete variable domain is ETGVTQSPTHLIKTRGQQVTLRCSSQSGHNTVSWYQQALGQGPQFIFQYYREEENGRGNFPPRFSGLQFPNYSSELNVNALELDDSALYLCASSLGLAGAADTQYFGPGTRLTVL.